The entry below describes one TCR beta chain. Its antigen is undetermined. Healthy bone marrow donors made up the cohort. The study ran its PCR with 60 Vbeta and 13 Jbeta primers. Only in-frame clones appear in the TCRdb table, and some are missing; sequencing was by immunoSEQ multiplex PCR. The table has about 130,000 clones, 80% seen once. The CDR3 is made up of 16 amino acids. Germline V lookup: CDR1 KGHSH, CDR2 LQKENI. Trimming cost V 6 bases and J 3 bases; bases outside gene matches: 6. These data originate in a study of cytomegalovirus exposure and HLA in healthy donors. Notes on the study in general: As confirmed in vitro, a few CMV-associated chains were specific for CMV antigens. Looking again later, the authors saw that most CMV-associated TCR beta chains seemed HLA-restricted. A later analysis reportedly identified an Asian-associated ancestry cluster as carrying fewer N-insertions than the roughly 700-donor mean.

Sequencing used PBMCs. This TCR was sampled from a man aged 25 to 45 in good health. The chain is built from TRBV18 and TRBJ1-4, with 11 nucleotides matching TRBD1. CDR3 in amino acids: CASSHGQGAANEKLFF. The CDR3 coding sequence is TGTGCCAGCTCTCACGGACAGGGGGCAGCTAATGAAAAACTGTTTTTT.